This paragraph covers one T cell receptor beta chain sequence. Its antigen remains unidentified. Under the authors' procedure: Owing to the provision of junction-only sequences devoid of quality scores by immunoSEQ, filtering differed. Generated by immunoSEQ multiplex PCR, the TCRdb table keeps only in-frame clones and is missing some. V and J calls and clone size follow that table, whereas D and trimming were derived from the DNA. The sample has some 490,000 clones, around 73% seen once; the top ten hold approximately 12%. The sample is drawn from a study of shared clonotypes between healthy human individuals. V lost 4 bases to trimming and J lost 2 bases, with 9 bases between them. The CDR3 extends over 13 amino acids. CDR1 is SEHNR, CDR2 FQNEAQ, per germline (reference sequence). Participating donors were healthy, HIV-negative adults free of recent acute infections or vaccinations. General study points: Only blood underwent sampling, and tissue repertoires likely differ.

The TCR sequence derives from a woman between 35 and 50 years old in good health. Some clones in this sample may be carry-over from other donors' samples. Sequencing was performed on PBMCs. The V and J genes are TRBV7-9 and TRBJ2-7; possibly TRBD1 for D (6 bases). CDR3 amino acids: CASSSQGPYEQYF. The CDR3 nucleotides read TGTGCCAGCAGCTCCCAGGGGCCCTACGAGCAGTACTTC.